There are many counts of the clone carrying this TCR beta chain. The antigen remains unidentified. The sample is drawn from a study of CD8 T cells in ankylosing spondylitis. General study results and limits: Disease-linked clones bore a CD8+ phenotype and were relatively rare in peripheral blood.

Germline V gene lookup returns CDR1 MNHNS and CDR2 SASEGT. The V end was cut by 8 bases, the J end by 4 bases, with 12 bases between. The CDR3 consists of 13 residues. Libraries for TCR beta were made by quantitative 5'-RACE with molecular barcodes. TCRdb redid the calling of the 5' RACE reads with MiXCR, one entry per CDR3 protein. The sample holds a few hundred thousand distinct CDR3 sequences; 11% are singletons and the top ten take around 10%. The TCR sequence derives from a female donor with ankylosing spondylitis or in good health (not recorded which). The sample consisted of blood, either unsorted or a sorted T cell fraction (not recorded which). This sequence joins TRBV6-1 and TRBJ2-1; D gene unclear. The CDR3 spells CASARSLYNEQFF. The CDR3 DNA reads as TGTGCCAGCGCGCGGAGCCTATACAATGAGCAGTTCTTC.